Described below is a single T cell receptor (beta chain) sequence and its context. Its specific antigen is unknown. No much larger clone is present one base from it, and per-base qualities are unavailable. This specimen comes from a study of blood T cell repertoires in COVID-19 (dated by TCRdb to the early 2020s). Concerning the study at large: The collaborator samples originated in the United States, Italy and Spain and spanned the acute and convalescent phases of COVID-19. The material from the prospective study consisted of cDNA or gDNA derived from T cells, B-cell-depleted T cells, or PBMCs. Deeply sampled blood TCRbeta repertoires from subjects exposed to, actively infected with, or recovered from COVID-19 were included in the dataset. The repertoires were released in a freely available public database meant as a resource for research on the immune response to SARS-CoV-2. Samples came from the ongoing ImmuneRACE study (first 160 participants) plus 1,254 subjects from 6 global collaborators. Nearly every sample came with metadata listing a de-identified subject ID, COVID-19 status, age in years and sex. Where available, HLA class I and class II types were taken from metadata supplied by the sample provider and were not determined by assay-based typing. Summary of the overall study and its limitations: The quantity of clinical and demographic metadata differed by source and by participant and was supplied without curation.

The collaborating institutions used their own protocols to collect whole blood in K2EDTA tubes. For TCRbeta analysis, collaborators shipped samples as frozen whole blood, isolated PBMCs, or DNA extracted from either of those sample types. TCRbeta CDR3 regions were amplified from genomic DNA by means of the immunoSEQ Assay, a bias-controlled multiplex PCR. In the original analysis: The number of nucleated cells in each sample was estimated from the amplification of reference gene primers within the assay. Sequence reads were collapsed and filtered to measure the absolute abundance of every unique TCRbeta CDR3 rearrangement. Productive Simpson clonality was computed per sample as the square root of Simpson's diversity index over productive rearrangements. This is the immuneACCESS table as TCRdb keeps it, with only in-frame sequences that have V and J called. A part of the clones is gone; compared with another copy, unresolved V genes explain less than half, and the rest is unexplained. V, J and clone size are taken as reported in that table, and D and trimming were inferred from the DNA itself. The sample contains 170,000 or so clones, roughly 86% of them found a single time. Clones ranked in the top ten supply less than 3.5% of the sample.

The TCR was taken from a man in his forties with active or convalescent COVID-19. What was sequenced was peripheral blood.

The bases read TGTGCCAGCAGTTACGAGGCAGCCCTTTATCAGCCCCAGCATTTT. It translates to CASSYEAALYQPQHF. The chain uses TRBV6-2 or TRBV6-3 and TRBJ1-5; the D gene is unclear. Taken from the germline V gene, the CDR1 and CDR2 loops are MNHEY and SVGEGT. Trimming at the junction amounts to 2 bases on V and 5 bases on J, and the germline ends lie 13 bases apart. Its CDR3 holds 15 amino acids, cysteine through phenylalanine. CDR3 DNA only is kept here, 45 bases in frame from base 1.